The next 18 T cell receptor beta chains were all read from a single sample in a study of cytomegalovirus exposure and HLA in healthy donors. The table came from immunoSEQ multiplex PCR; TCRdb's copy has only in-frame clones and leaves some out. The sample lists 150,000 to 250,000 clones; around 80% were seen once. Sequenced input: PBMCs. The source of these receptors is a woman between 25 and 40 years old in good health and CMV-seropositive.

CDR3 DNA: TGTGCCAGCAGTTTAAGCTTGGGGGACAGGGGATCCTACGAGCAGTACTTC. Translating gives CASSLSLGDRGSYEQYF. The chain employs TRBV28 and TRBJ2-7, with 10 bases that match TRBD1. Looked up from germline, CDR1 is MDHEN and CDR2 is SYDVKM. The CDR3 totals 17 residues. The trim removed 2 bases at V and 1 base at J, leaving 8 bases unmatched.

This chain connects TRBV30 to TRBJ2-3, with 12 bases identical to TRBD2. The CDR3 has 15 amino acids. V shed 0 bases and J 14 bases; nucleotides not matched to a gene: 12. Germline V lookup: CDR1 GTSNPN, CDR2 SVGIG (reference sequence). CDR3 sequence reads: CAWSVVGTSGRRRYF. Here the CDR3 DNA reads TGTGCCTGGAGTGTAGTGGGAACTAGCGGGAGGAGGCGGTATTTT.

The chain links TRBV7-9 to TRBJ2-7; D is possibly TRBD1 (5 bases). The CDR3 totals 13 residues. The germline V gene encodes CDR1 SEHNR and CDR2 FQNEAQ (reference sequence). V shed 2 bases and J shed 3 bases, with 8 bases lying between them. The CDR3 nucleotides read TGTGCCAGCAGCTTAAGGGGAAGCTACGAGCAGTACTTC. Translation gives CASSLRGSYEQYF.

The gene calls are TRBV14 and TRBJ2-7; no clear D gene. Germline values: CDR1 SGHDN, CDR2 FVKESK. This CDR3 is 13 amino acids long. V was pared by 1 base and J by 3 bases, with 7 bases between. This CDR3 reads CASSQVADYEQYF. CDR3 bases: TGTGCCAGCAGCCAAGTGGCAGACTACGAGCAGTACTTC.

This chain joins TRBV25-1 and TRBJ1-5; TRBD1 might be the D (5 bases). Trimming took 5 bases from V and 2 from J, leaving 13 bases between them. Germline CDR1 reads MGHDK; CDR2 reads SYGVNS. This CDR3 has 15 residues. CDR3 loop: CASSQGGTGNQPQHF. CDR3 nucleotide sequence: TGTGCCAGCAGTCAGGGCGGTACGGGCAATCAGCCCCAGCATTTT.

The chain is built from TRBV27 and TRBJ2-5, with a weak D call TRBD2 (5 bases). Trimming stripped 5 bases from V and 2 bases from J, with 12 bases between. The germline gives CDR1 MNHEY, CDR2 SMNVEV (reference sequence). CDR3 length: 14 amino acids. The CDR3 sequence is CASSPRRGQETQYF. The CDR3 nucleotides read TGTGCCAGCAGTCCCCGTAGAGGGCAAGAGACCCAGTACTTC.

This clone was recorded once. The rearrangement links TRBV7-6 to TRBJ2-2, with 8 nucleotides matching TRBD2. This CDR3 is 15 amino acids long. Trimming at V came to 5 bases and at J to 5 bases, leaving 7 bases not matched to a gene. Germline V gene sequence: CDR1 SGHVS, CDR2 FNYEAQ. Here the CDR3 reads CASSVTSGGTGELFF. CDR3 nucleotide sequence: TGTGCCAGCAGCGTAACTAGCGGAGGGACCGGGGAGCTGTTTTTT.

V is TRBV2 and J is TRBJ1-3; D is undetermined. V was clipped by 4 bases and J by 2 bases, with 6 bases between them. Germline CDR1 and CDR2: SNHLY and FYNNEI. The length of the CDR3 is 13 residues. The CDR3, as DNA: TGTGCCAGCAGTGGAGGGACTGGAAACACCATATATTTT. Its protein product is CASSGGTGNTIYF. Looking up the rest from reference TRBV2 and TRBJ1-3 gives the full variable domain: EPEVTQTPSHQVTQMGQEVILRCVPISNHLYFYWYRQILGQKVEFLVSFYNNEISEKSEIFDDQFSVERPDGSNFTLKIRSTKLEDSAMYFCASSGGTGNTIYFGEGSWLTVV.

The chain is built from TRBV5-1 and TRBJ2-1, with 7 nucleotides matching TRBD2. V trimming: 3 bases; J trimming: 5 bases; junction bases outside the gene matches: 5. Germline CDR1 is SGHRS and CDR2 is YFSETQ. The CDR3 has 14 amino acids. This CDR3 is CASSWTGRNNEQFF. The CDR3 DNA follows: TGCGCCAGCAGCTGGACCGGGAGGAACAATGAGCAGTTCTTC.

This chain joins TRBV30 and TRBJ1-4, with D perhaps TRBD1 (5 bases). The V end was cut by 5 bases, the J end by 8 bases, with 12 bases between. CDR3 length equals 12 residues. Germline loops: CDR1 GTSNPN, CDR2 SVGIG (reference sequence). CDR3 sequence: CAWARRGEKLFF. CDR3 sequence (DNA): TGTGCCTGGGCCCGACGGGGGGAAAAACTGTTTTTT.

The chain uses TRBV13 and TRBJ2-7; no reliable D call. Trimming pared 5 bases from V and 4 bases from J, leaving 6 bases between. The CDR3 has 11 residues. Germline V gene lookup returns CDR1 PRHDT and CDR2 FYEKMQ (reference sequence). As DNA, the CDR3 is TGTGCCAGCAGCCTAAGATACGAGCAGTACTTC. It yields the protein CASSLRYEQYF.

The rearrangement uses TRBV29-1 and TRBJ2-7, with 8 nucleotides matching TRBD1. The V gene end was trimmed by 8 bases and the J gene end by 0 bases; junction bases not matched to a gene: 6. Germline CDR1 SQVTM, CDR2 ANQGSEA. The CDR3 spans 13 residues. CDR3 loop: CSPPGQDSYEQYF. The DNA for the CDR3 is TGCAGCCCCCCGGGACAGGACTCCTACGAGCAGTACTTC.

The V and J genes are TRBV20-1 and TRBJ2-7; D might be TRBD1 (6 bases). This CDR3 has 11 amino acids. From germline, CDR1 is DFQATT and CDR2 SNEGSKA (reference sequence). V lost 6 bases and J 3 bases, leaving 9 bases between the germline ends. The DNA of the CDR3 is TGCAGTGCCTTACAGGGCTACGAGCAGTACTTC. Its translation: CSALQGYEQYF.

This clone showed up just a few times. This chain uses TRBV29-1 with TRBJ2-2, with a tentative D call TRBD1 (5 bases). This CDR3 is built from 14 residues. V was pared by 3 bases and J by 3 bases, with 11 bases between. CDR1 is SQVTM and CDR2 is ANQGSEA in the germline V gene. CDR3 in DNA: TGCAGCGTTGACCCCAGGGTAGACACCGGGGAGCTGTTTTTT. It encodes CSVDPRVDTGELFF.

The CDR3 DNA sequence: TGTGCCAGCAGATCTAGAGCTAGCGGCTCCTACAATGAGCAGTTCTTC. Encoded protein: CASRSRASGSYNEQFF. The chain has TRBV27 and TRBJ2-1; 7 bases line up with TRBD2. V lost 6 bases and J lost 0; bases outside the gene matches: 8. The CDR3 has 16 residues. Germline values: CDR1 MNHEY, CDR2 SMNVEV (reference sequence).

This chain links TRBV28 with TRBJ1-1, with TRBD1 identical over 11 bases. Germline V gene lookup returns CDR1 MDHEN and CDR2 SYDVKM. The CDR3 covers 16 residues. V shed 3 bases and J 5 bases; nucleotides not matched to a gene: 8. The chain's CDR3 is CASSLSGTGGVTEAFF. CDR3 in DNA: TGTGCCAGCAGTTTGAGCGGGACAGGGGGGGTGACTGAAGCTTTCTTT.

V and J are TRBV5-1 and TRBJ2-3; no clear D. V lost 0 bases and J 0 bases, leaving 8 bases between the germline ends. The CDR3 extends over 15 amino acids. From germline, CDR1 is SGHRS and CDR2 YFSETQ. Here the CDR3 DNA reads TGCGCCAGCAGCTTGGTCGAGCGCAGCACAGATACGCAGTATTTT. This sequence encodes CASSLVERSTDTQYF. The full variable domain, in which reference TRBV5-1 and TRBJ2-3 provide the parts outside the CDR3, is KAGVTQTPRYLIKTRGQQVTLSCSPISGHRSVSWYQQTPGQGLQFLFEYFSETQRNKGNFPGRFSGRQFSNSRSEMNVSTLELGDSALYLCASSLVERSTDTQYFGPGTRLTVL.

The CDR3, as DNA: TGCGCCAGCAGCTTGGCGGGGACTTACGAGCAGTACTTC. Translation: CASSLAGTYEQYF. The J gene is TRBJ2-7, the V gene TRBV5-1; maybe TRBD2 (6 bases). The CDR3 consists of 13 residues. Trimming left V 0 bases short and J 4 bases short, with 8 bases between. The germline V gene encodes CDR1 SGHRS and CDR2 YFSETQ.